Below, 19 T cell receptor beta chains from the same sample are listed, as sequenced in a study of shared clonotypes between healthy human individuals. Sequencing used immunoSEQ multiplex PCR; TCRdb keeps in-frame clones, though not all of them. The table records fewer than 400,000 clones, approximately 74% of them present only once. The sample taken for sequencing was memory CD4+ T cells sorted from blood. Subset of the sample: CD45RA-negative fraction. The receptors here all came from a man younger than 45 in good health.

V is TRBV18 and J is TRBJ2-4; 9 nucleotides line up with TRBD1. CDR1 is KGHSH and CDR2 is LQKENI in the germline V gene. V trimming: 3 bases; J trimming: 4 bases; junction bases outside the gene matches: 7. The CDR3 has 16 amino acids. The DNA of the CDR3 is TGTGCCAGCTCACCTCCGGGACAGGGAGTTAAAAACATTCAGTACTTC. Encoded protein: CASSPPGQGVKNIQYF.

The V and J genes are TRBV15 and TRBJ2-7, with TRBD2 as a possible D gene (6 bases). V was clipped by 0 bases and J by 4 bases, with 10 bases between them. The CDR3 runs to 14 residues. The germline gives CDR1 LNHNV, CDR2 YYDKDF (reference sequence). The CDR3 DNA reads TGTGCCACCAGCAGAGAGGGTGGAGGGTACGAGCAGTACTTC. Encoded protein: CATSREGGGYEQYF.

The chain uses TRBV2 and TRBJ1-1; 7 bases fit TRBD1. CDR3 length equals 14 residues. The junction had 9 bases not matched to a gene; V was cut back by 6 bases and J by 5 bases. In germline, CDR1 is SNHLY, CDR2 FYNNEI. CDR3 sequence reads: CASRGNRGHTEAFF. The CDR3 DNA is TGTGCCAGCAGGGGGAATAGGGGGCATACTGAAGCTTTCTTT.

The chain carries TRBV2 and TRBJ1-1, with D possibly being TRBD1 (5 bases). V gave up 4 bases and J gave up 0 bases, with 12 bases separating them. CDR3 length equals 15 residues. CDR1 is SNHLY, CDR2 FYNNEI, per germline. CDR3 sequence: CASSGQHTMNTEAFF. The CDR3 nucleotides read TGTGCCAGCAGTGGACAGCACACTATGAACACTGAAGCTTTCTTT.

The CDR3 spells CSVVRYRGRETQYF. The CDR3 coding sequence is TGCAGCGTTGTCCGGTACAGGGGAAGGGAGACCCAGTACTTC. The chain couples TRBV29-1 to TRBJ2-5, with TRBD1 matching over 7 bases. This CDR3 is 14 amino acids long. Germline V lookup: CDR1 SQVTM, CDR2 ANQGSEA. Germline trimming cut 4 bases from V and 5 bases from J; bases unmatched to any gene: 10.

The J gene is TRBJ2-7, the V gene TRBV27; 7 bases align to TRBD1. This CDR3 comprises 14 residues. The V segment lost 5 bases and the J segment 4 bases; nucleotides outside the gene matches: 8. Per the germline V gene, CDR1 is MNHEY and CDR2 is SMNVEV (reference sequence). Written as DNA, the CDR3 is TGTGCCAGCAGTCCATCGACAGGGCCTTACGAGCAGTACTTC. It specifies CASSPSTGPYEQYF.

The rearrangement links TRBV5-4 to TRBJ2-7, with a weak D call TRBD2 (6 bases). This CDR3 is built from 12 residues. CDR1 is SGHNT, CDR2 YYREEE, per germline (reference sequence). V dropped 4 bases and J dropped 4 bases, with 9 bases sitting between them. The CDR3 bases are TGTGCCAGCAGCATGGAGGGGTACGAGCAGTACTTC. The encoded protein is CASSMEGYEQYF.

The chain is built from TRBV9 and TRBJ1-4; D not resolved. Per the germline V gene, CDR1 is SGDLS and CDR2 is YYNGEE. V shed 0 bases and J shed 5 bases, with 11 bases lying between them. The CDR3 contains 15 residues. CDR3 protein: CASSVGGGINEKLFF. In nucleotides, the CDR3 is TGTGCCAGCAGCGTAGGGGGAGGAATAAATGAAAAACTGTTTTTT.

The CDR3 DNA sequence: TGTGCCAGCAGTTTATTTCGAGCTAGCGTAGCCGGGGAGCTGTTTTTT. Its protein product is CASSLFRASVAGELFF. This sequence joins TRBV28 and TRBJ2-2, with D possibly matching TRBD2 (6 bases). The CDR3 spans 16 residues. The V and J ends lost 1 base and 6 bases respectively, with 15 bases between them. Per germline, CDR1 MDHEN and CDR2 SYDVKM.

This rearrangement joins TRBV5-1 to TRBJ2-7; 9 bases fit TRBD2. The V and J ends lost 1 base and 0 bases, in that order; junction bases with no gene match: 14. The CDR3 length is 19 residues. The germline V gene encodes CDR1 SGHRS and CDR2 YFSETQ. The CDR3 reads CASSLWGPMIAGVSYEQYF. CDR3 sequence (DNA): TGCGCCAGCAGCTTGTGGGGGCCCATGATAGCGGGAGTCTCCTACGAGCAGTACTTC.

The chain has TRBV28 and TRBJ2-7, with 13 bases that match TRBD2. This CDR3 contains 15 residues. Germline V gene data show CDR1 as MDHEN and CDR2 as SYDVKM. V dropped 8 bases and J dropped 3; count of bases not matched to a gene: 7. As DNA, the CDR3 is TGTGCCAGCGGAGAACTAGCGGGAGGGGACTACGAGCAGTACTTC. Protein product: CASGELAGGDYEQYF.

The chain couples TRBV27 to TRBJ2-7, with 8 nucleotides matching TRBD2. V trimming: 5 bases; J trimming: 3 bases; junction bases outside the gene matches: 9. Germline assignment: CDR1 MNHEY and CDR2 SMNVEV (reference sequence). The length of the CDR3 is 15 residues. CDR3 loop: CASSPPGLGYYEQYF. As DNA, the CDR3 is TGTGCCAGCAGTCCTCCGGGACTAGGCTACTACGAGCAGTACTTC.

This chain joins TRBV2 and TRBJ2-1, with a weak D call TRBD2 (7 bases). V shed 7 bases and J shed 7 bases, with 23 bases lying between them. The CDR3 has 16 residues. Germline V gives CDR1 SNHLY, CDR2 FYNNEI. The chain's CDR3 is CASTRRGGGSSNEQFF. CDR3 coding DNA: TGTGCCAGCACTCGACGGGGAGGGGGTTCCTCAAATGAGCAGTTCTTC.

The chain links TRBV19 to TRBJ2-1, with 11 bases aligning to TRBD2. V lost 2 bases, J lost 5 bases, and 2 bases stayed unmatched. This CDR3 has 15 amino acids. CDR1 LNHDA and CDR2 SQIVND come from the germline V gene (reference sequence). The DNA for the CDR3 is TGTGCCAGTAGTATACAACTAGCGGGAGACAATGAGCAGTTCTTC. Translating gives CASSIQLAGDNEQFF.

The rearrangement uses TRBV29-1 and TRBJ2-1; D is undetermined. Germline V gene data show CDR1 as SQVTM and CDR2 as ANQGSEA. The V end lost 0 bases, the J end lost 1 base, and 10 bases lay between the germline ends. CDR3 size: 15 residues. The CDR3 sequence is CSVEDGLWSYNEQFF. The CDR3 DNA is TGCAGCGTTGAAGACGGTTTGTGGTCCTACAATGAGCAGTTCTTC.

This clone was found once. The genes are TRBV19 and TRBJ1-5, with D tentatively TRBD1 (5 bases). The CDR3 contains 15 residues. The germline gives CDR1 LNHDA, CDR2 SQIVND (reference sequence). Trimming left V 5 bases short and J 0 bases short, with 11 bases between. The CDR3 reads CASSRQINSNQPQHF. CDR3 coding DNA: TGTGCCAGTAGTCGACAGATCAATAGCAATCAGCCCCAGCATTTT.

This clone has a handful of counts. The V call is TRBV5-1, the J call TRBJ2-7, with 13 bases identical to TRBD2. Per the germline V gene, CDR1 is SGHRS and CDR2 is YFSETQ. J lost 5 bases, V lost 7 bases, and 6 bases had no gene match. This CDR3 contains 14 residues. CDR3: CASRTSGSNNEQYF. The DNA of the CDR3 is TGCGCCAGCCGGACTAGCGGGAGTAACAACGAGCAGTACTTC.

The rearrangement links TRBV9 to TRBJ1-5; D unresolved. Trimming removed 3 bases at V and 9 bases at J, with 13 bases between. This CDR3 contains 13 residues. The germline V gene encodes CDR1 SGDLS and CDR2 YYNGEE. The CDR3 is CASSAGPLSPQHF. Here the CDR3 DNA reads TGTGCCAGCAGCGCTGGGCCCCTCTCGCCCCAGCATTTT. The entire variable domain, with the rest obtained from reference TRBV9 and TRBJ1-5, is as follows: DSGVTQTPKHLITATGQRVTLRCSPRSGDLSVYWYQQSLDQGLQFLIQYYNGEERAKGNILERFSAQQFPDLHSELNLSSLELGDSALYFCASSAGPLSPQHFGDGTRLSIL.

The chain recombines TRBV6-1 with TRBJ2-3, with D unclear. The germline CDR1 and CDR2 sequences are MNHNS and SASEGT. The CDR3 covers 16 residues. V lost 2 bases to trimming and J lost 5 bases, with 17 bases between them. This CDR3 reads CASSESLAPPGDTQYF. CDR3 nucleotide sequence: TGTGCCAGCAGTGAATCCCTCGCACCCCCGGGAGATACGCAGTATTTT.